The text below deals with one TCR beta chain. This clonotype was observed a few times. No cognate antigen has been identified for it. No much larger clonotype is one base removed from it; base qualities were not supplied. The approximately 40 donors, aged about 6 to 90 years, were systemically healthy Caucasian individuals from Russia. About 9.8 milliliters of peripheral blood were drawn from each donor into EDTA-treated Vacutainer tubes. PBMCs were isolated by Ficoll-Paque density-gradient centrifugation, with at least 7 million obtained per sample. Trizol reagent was used to extract total RNA from the PBMCs, yielding at least 5 micrograms per sample. For every donor, an aliquot of PBMCs went through flow cytometry to measure the percentages of naive CD45RAhigh/CD27high T cells. The source of the sample is a study of blood T cells in healthy people across ages (dated by TCRdb to 2013 to 2016). For context, the study as a whole: In model experiments, template switching captured about one uniquely barcoded TCR beta cDNA molecule for every two T cells. Using deep sequencing normalized with unique cDNA molecular identifiers, the study measured how TCR beta repertoire diversity changes with age. Donors were grouped into four age groups: young (average approximately 16 years), middle-aged (less than 40), aged (approximately 67) and long-lived (82). To avoid experimental bias, donors of different ages were distributed randomly across sequencing lanes. Using the same blood draw, the study looked at two additional independent replicas of 1 million unique cDNA reads for two donors, one aged 18 to 30 and the other aged 80 or older.

What the work shows at the level of the full study, not this receptor alone: Observed TCR beta diversity per million T cells fell roughly linearly with age, and a significant reduction was already apparent by age around 44. Because donor CMV infection status was unknown, age-related changes in expanded clonotypes were potentially confounded. Estimates of total diversity from one million sequenced T cells were regarded as lower bounds and underestimates. There was a strong correlation between observed TCR beta diversity and the percentage of naive T cells measured by flow cytometry. Because profiling used bulk unsorted PBMCs, naive and antigen-experienced compartments could not be compared conclusively. The long-lived group showed more naive CD4+ T cells, fewer expanded clones and increased TCR diversity than the aged group, suggesting age selection.

The receptor library was made with 5' RACE. Sequencing relied on an Illumina HiSeq 2500. The second PCR ran for roughly 7 to 11 cycles and used a J-beta primer mix along with a sample-barcoded 5' primer. Each TCR beta cDNA molecule received a unique molecular identifier from a template-switch 5' adaptor carrying 12 random nucleotides. Each sample yielded at least 2.5 million CDR3-containing paired-end reads. First-strand cDNA was synthesized from all RNA with the Mint cDNA synthesis kit, primed by a TRBC-specific oligonucleotide. Following uracil-DNA glycosylase treatment, all cDNA underwent a first 18-cycle PCR with the universal primers M1SS and BC2_uni_R. Regarding the original processing steps: Each sample was normalized by randomly selecting 1 million high-quality reads, each carrying a distinct molecular identifier. Instead of being binned into consensus sequences, reads that shared molecular identifiers were thrown out. MiTCR, with a Q25 quality threshold and the strictest error-elimination algorithm, was used for CDR3 identification, clonotype clustering and error correction. A nonparametric unseen species model with Euler transformation was used to estimate lower-bound total TCR beta diversity. TCRdb cleaned the public reads at Q25 with fastp, built clones with MiXCR and kept in-frame beta chains. When rows share a CDR3 protein, they turn into one entry using the most common DNA and genes. TCRdb assigned the V and J calls; the authors' analysis was not used. The sample includes hundreds of thousands of distinct CDR3 sequences, with 40% to 45% observed a single time. The ten largest account for 30% of the sample.

The TCR was taken from a man older than 75 in good health. Material: blood.

In nucleotides, the sequence is TGCAGTGTTAGGCCCCCCGGGGGAGAGACCCAGTACTTC. The resulting protein is CSVRPPGGETQYF. Recombination joined TRBV20-1 with TRBJ2-5; matching of 6 bases hints at TRBD2 as the D gene. V was cut back by 7 bases and J by 4 bases, leaving a gap of 16 bases between them. CDR1 and CDR2 (DFQATT, SNEGSKA) derive from the germline V gene (reference sequence). The CDR3 measures 13 amino acids from cysteine to phenylalanine. Of all the DNA, just the CDR3 is kept, 39 bases in frame from base 1.